A selection of T cell receptor beta chains follows, all from one sample in a study of blood T cells in healthy people across ages. TCRdb recomputed calls from the 5' RACE reads with MiXCR, one row per CDR3 protein. In the table there are 1.8 million or so distinct CDR3 sequences, about two fifths of which are singletons. Sequenced input: blood. Receptor source: a human donor in good health. Both conserved end residues are part of each CDR3. A D gene is named only where the DNA matches it firmly.

TRBV11-2	TRBD1	15	TRBJ2-3	CASSPRTGVTDTQYF
TRBV20-1	.	13	TRBJ1-2	CSAVDRTLYGYTF
TRBV7-9	.	13	TRBJ2-7	CASGYGGFYEQYF
TRBV5-5	.	14	TRBJ1-2	CACSPMRSNYGYTF
TRBV7-2	.	16	TRBJ1-2	CASSLASGTGDYGYTF
TRBV4-3	.	16	TRBJ2-1	CASSQETRQVYNEQFF
TRBV29-1	TRBD1	13	TRBJ2-7	CSVGDRTPYEQYF
TRBV7-9	TRBD1	15	TRBJ1-5	CASSLGGTGYEPQHF
TRBV7-9	.	12	TRBJ2-7	CASSLGMGEQYF
TRBV4-3	TRBD2	14	TRBJ2-1	CASKPSLAGVEQFF
TRBV9	.	18	TRBJ1-4	CASSTPSESGQQSEKLFF
TRBV7-3	.	17	TRBJ2-1	CASSLRYRARQNNEQFF
TRBV29-1	TRBD1	13	TRBJ1-1	CSALGQGDTEAFF
TRBV10-2	.	13	TRBJ2-1	CASRGTTSNEQFF
TRBV5-5	.	15	TRBJ1-2	CASSLGWGSNYGYTF
TRBV29-1	.	11	TRBJ2-5	CSVAQQETQYF
TRBV20-1	.	14	TRBJ1-2	CSARDMDGFYGYTF
TRBV5-6	.	14	TRBJ1-2	CASSLVQFNYGYTF
TRBV6-6	.	16	TRBJ1-1	CASSAGVHIENTEAFF
TRBV7-3	TRBD1	16	TRBJ2-1	CASSLTRRDRENEQFF
TRBV6-5	.	15	TRBJ2-3	CASSLLPGNTDTQYF
TRBV4-1	.	15	TRBJ2-2	CASSQVPISSGELFF
TRBV12-3/TRBV12-4	TRBD2	16	TRBJ2-1	CASSLDRLAGGYEQFF
TRBV20-1	TRBD1	13	TRBJ1-2	CSTGTGLPGGYTF
TRBV12-3/TRBV12-4	.	13	TRBJ2-3	CASSWLFTDTQYF
TRBV20-1	.	14	TRBJ1-2	CSARTTGANYGYTF
TRBV29-1	.	13	TRBJ2-7	CSVEGTEAYQQYF
TRBV6-2/TRBV6-3	.	18	TRBJ2-7	CASSYSFNSQDTIYEQYF
TRBV29-1	.	13	TRBJ2-7	CSVGGITTYEQYF
TRBV20-1	.	14	TRBJ1-2	CSASHGVFIYGYTF
TRBV20-1	.	15	TRBJ2-1	CSAIGASDGYNEQFF
TRBV7-2	.	12	TRBJ2-5	CASSPRVGTQYF
TRBV4-1	TRBD2	18	TRBJ2-3	CASSPLAGGSRGTDTQYF
TRBV7-6	.	13	TRBJ1-5	CASSRMGGQPQHF
TRBV6-2/TRBV6-3	.	17	TRBJ2-6	CASSYSGWGPGANVLTF
TRBV20-1	TRBD1	15	TRBJ1-2	CSARDITGGSYGYTF
TRBV10-3	TRBD2	14	TRBJ2-1	CAINSGGAYNEQFF
TRBV20-1	.	14	TRBJ2-7	CSATDRDYYGEQYF
TRBV7-2	TRBD2	14	TRBJ2-5	CASSFQRGAETQYF
TRBV4-3	.	14	.	CASSQRTGTSEQYF
TRBV19	.	18	TRBJ1-5	CASSTRQNRVRGNQPQHF
TRBV6-6	.	14	TRBJ1-2	CASSRGPDPYGYTF
TRBV4-1	.	15	TRBJ1-4	CASSRVPGSNEKLFF
TRBV6-2/TRBV6-3	.	13	TRBJ2-1	CASSLRQYNEQFF
TRBV6-2/TRBV6-3	.	15	TRBJ2-3	CASSRQAARADTQYF
TRBV28	TRBD1	16	TRBJ1-1	CASQIPGQGARGEAFF
TRBV7-9	.	14	TRBJ2-5	CASSYWTYKETQYF
TRBV15	.	17	TRBJ1-4	CATSRALGQTSNEKLFF
TRBV7-2	TRBD1	15	TRBJ1-2	CASSLVSRGLGGYTF
TRBV12-3/TRBV12-4	.	10	TRBJ2-7	CASSLEEQYF
TRBV6-5	.	15	TRBJ1-2	CASSYESQGDYGYTF
TRBV7-9	.	15	TRBJ1-2	CASSLHTGTHSGYTF
TRBV4-1	TRBD2	16	TRBJ2-3	CASSPWTSGGIDTQYF
TRBV6-6	.	16	TRBJ2-1	CASSYSGYRSLDEQFF
TRBV7-9	TRBD1	16	TRBJ2-1	CASSLAGGQVHNEQFF